These 11 T cell receptor beta chains share one sample of origin, sequenced in a study of CD8 T cells in ankylosing spondylitis. Using its own MiXCR run on the 5' RACE reads, TCRdb lists one record per CDR3 protein. The sample yields under 300,000 distinct CDR3 sequences, over 9.5% seen once. The sequenced sample consisted of blood, either unsorted or a sorted T cell fraction (not recorded which). The receptors derive from a male donor with ankylosing spondylitis or in good health (not recorded which).

The sample holds many counts of this clonotype. The chain joins TRBV20-1 to TRBJ2-1, with D hard to call. This CDR3 spans 15 amino acids. V lost 0 bases, J lost 0 bases, and 9 bases lay in between. CDR1 is DFQATT and CDR2 is SNEGSKA in the germline V gene (reference sequence). This CDR3 is CSARDSSSSYNEQFF. CDR3 nucleotide sequence: TGCAGTGCTAGAGATTCTTCGAGCTCCTACAATGAGCAGTTCTTC.

At least ten counts were recorded for this clonotype. The chain combines TRBV3-1 with TRBJ2-7; no firm D call. This CDR3 comprises 16 residues. Germline-derived CDR1 and CDR2 are LGHDT and YNNKEL (reference sequence). V lost 0 bases and J 6 bases, leaving 18 bases between the germline ends. CDR3 residues: CASSQDLGPLVLEQYF. CDR3 nucleotide sequence: TGTGCCAGCAGCCAAGATTTAGGCCCCCTGGTCCTCGAGCAGTACTTC.

This clonotype appeared many times. This rearrangement joins TRBV5-5 to TRBJ2-1; D tentatively fits TRBD1 or TRBD2 (6 bases each). Germline V gives CDR1 SGHKS, CDR2 YYEKEE (reference sequence). Trimming took off 2 bases at V and 4 bases at J, with 19 bases between the two ends. The CDR3 spans 17 residues. DNA of the CDR3: TGTGCCAGCAGCTTCGGCGGCGGGACACCTATTTACAATGAGCAGTTCTTC. Encoded protein: CASSFGGGTPIYNEQFF.

This clonotype was detected many times. V is TRBV27 and J is TRBJ1-2; 9 nucleotides line up with TRBD1. Germline V CDR1 and CDR2: MNHEY, SMNVEV (reference sequence). This CDR3 is built from 14 residues. The ends lost 5 bases at V and 8 bases at J; junction bases unmatched: 9. The CDR3 spells CASSLYGQGKGYTF. The CDR3 bases are TGTGCCAGCAGTCTCTACGGACAGGGGAAAGGCTACACCTTC.

This clonotype was detected many times. The chain recombines TRBV4-2 with TRBJ2-2, with 7 bases identical to TRBD2. The junction had 7 bases not matched to a gene; V was cut back by 11 bases and J by 1 base. From germline, CDR1 is LGHNA and CDR2 YNFKEQ. The CDR3 is made up of 14 amino acids. The CDR3 sequence: CAAGPGGNTGELFF. The CDR3 region has the DNA TGTGCCGCGGGCCCGGGGGGGAACACCGGGGAGCTGTTTTTT.

This sequence joins TRBV20-1 and TRBJ1-5; D not resolved. Germline assignment: CDR1 DFQATT and CDR2 SNEGSKA (reference sequence). V was trimmed by 1 base and J by 1 base, leaving 8 bases between them. CDR3 size: 14 residues. For the CDR3, the DNA is TGCAGTGCTAGAGGGGGAGCGAGCAATCAGCCCCAGCATTTT. Translating gives CSARGGASNQPQHF.

On this clonotype itself: Being one base from a much bigger clone, this may be a read error. This chain links TRBV4-2 with TRBJ1-5, with a tentative D call TRBD1 (6 bases). The CDR3 covers 15 residues. Germline lookup yields CDR1 LGHNA and CDR2 YNFKEQ. As DNA, the CDR3 is TGTGGCAGCAGCCAAGATCGGGGGGCAGGGCAGCCCCAGCATTTT. This codes for CGSSQDRGAGQPQHF.

This clonotype was detected many times. DNA for the CDR3: TGCAGCGTGCACTGGGGGTACGAGCAGTACTTC. Protein sequence: CSVHWGYEQYF. V is TRBV29-1 and J is TRBJ2-7; D could derive from TRBD1 or TRBD2 (5 bases each). CDR1 and CDR2 (germline): SQVTM, ANQGSEA. The CDR3 covers 11 residues. The V gene lost 6 bases and the J gene lost 4 bases, with 10 bases spanning the gap.

This clonotype was seen ten or more times. The rearrangement uses TRBV3-1 and TRBJ2-1; D is uncertain. V lost 6 bases to trimming and J lost 12 bases, with 12 bases between them. This CDR3 spans 11 amino acids. CDR1 is LGHDT and CDR2 is YNNKEL in the germline V gene (reference sequence). The CDR3 nucleotides are TGTGCCAGCAGAGATGGACCCTGGCAGTTCTTC. Translated: CASRDGPWQFF.

This clonotype was observed many times. V and J are TRBV29-1 and TRBJ2-7; D not resolved. Trimming took 1 base from V and 4 from J, leaving 17 bases between them. This CDR3 is 15 amino acids long. The V gene's germline CDR1 is SQVTM and CDR2 ANQGSEA. The CDR3 DNA reads as TGCAGCGTTGAAGGGATAGATAAGGAAGGGTACGAGCAGTACTTC. This sequence encodes CSVEGIDKEGYEQYF.

The chain links TRBV18 to TRBJ2-7; tentative D call: TRBD1 (6 bases). With 0 bases removed from V and 1 base from J, the gap between germline ends came to 13 bases. Germline V gene sequence: CDR1 KGHSH, CDR2 LQKENI. There are 16 residues in the CDR3. The CDR3 spells CASSPPSAQGSYEQYF. The CDR3 DNA reads TGTGCCAGCTCACCACCCTCGGCACAGGGATCCTACGAGCAGTACTTC.